Below are 23 T cell receptor beta chains sequenced from a single sample in a study of human T cells and chemical hapten exposure. TCRdb processed the RACE reads anew with MiXCR; each CDR3 protein has one entry. The data show 65,000 or so distinct CDR3 sequences, approximately 6.1% seen once. Regarding time point: healthy volunteer bleed at 6 weeks. It was unfractionated whole blood from which total RNA was extracted. The specimen sequenced was whole blood. These receptors originate from a female donor in good health. Some clones in this sample may be carry-over from other donors' samples.

This clonotype was picked up a small number of times. The chain has TRBV20-1 and TRBJ2-3; perhaps TRBD1 as D (7 bases). Germline CDR1 DFQATT, CDR2 SNEGSKA (reference sequence). The germline V and J ends were trimmed by 1 base and 8 bases, with 19 bases remaining between them. The CDR3 loop spans 15 amino acids. In nucleotides, the CDR3 is TGCAGTGCTAGAGCGACAGGGACCAAAGCGGGTACGCAGTATTTT. This gives the protein CSARATGTKAGTQYF.

This chain links TRBV7-2 with TRBJ2-7; maybe TRBD1 (6 bases). The germline CDR1 and CDR2 sequences are SGHTA and FQGNSA. CDR3 length equals 15 residues. With 2 bases removed from V and 4 bases from J, the gap between germline ends came to 15 bases. CDR3: CASSLTARGTYEQYF. In DNA form, the CDR3 reads TGTGCCAGCAGCTTAACCGCCAGGGGTACGTACGAGCAGTACTTC.

The sample holds many counts of this clonotype. The V and J genes are TRBV11-3 and TRBJ2-1; unclear D gene. In germline, CDR1 is SGHNT, CDR2 YENEEA. Trimming stripped 5 bases from V and 7 bases from J, with 9 bases between. The CDR3 sequence is 12 residues long. CDR3: CASSERANEQFF. The CDR3 DNA follows: TGTGCCAGCAGCGAACGGGCGAATGAGCAGTTCTTC.

At least ten counts were recorded for this clonotype. V is TRBV3-1 and J is TRBJ1-4, with TRBD1 as a possible D gene (6 bases). The CDR3 loop spans 15 amino acids. CDR1 and CDR2 from the germline V gene are LGHDT and YNNKEL (reference sequence). V shed 5 bases and J shed 7 bases, with 17 bases lying between them. DNA of the CDR3: TGTGCCAGCAGCTTCCGGGACGGAGGGGGTGAAAAACTGTTTTTT. This gives the protein CASSFRDGGGEKLFF.

The sample holds many counts of this clonotype. The chain has TRBV5-1 and TRBJ1-1; 9 bases map to TRBD1. This CDR3 is 13 amino acids long. CDR1 and CDR2 (germline): SGHRS, YFSETQ. J gave up 5 bases and V 4 bases, and 3 bases lay outside the gene matches. The DNA for the CDR3 is TGCGCCAGCAGCGGGGACAGGGATACTGAAGCTTTCTTT. This sequence encodes CASSGDRDTEAFF.

This clonotype came up a few times. V is TRBV19 and J is TRBJ1-5; D gene uncertain. V was pared by 0 bases and J by 9 bases, with 6 bases between. The CDR3 runs to 12 residues. Per germline, CDR1 LNHDA and CDR2 SQIVND (reference sequence). CDR3 DNA: TGTGCCAGTAGTATAGAAGGGTCGCCCCAGCATTTT. The encoded protein is CASSIEGSPQHF.

CDR3 bases: TGTGCCAGTACCCCTTTCGGGGTTGGGTCCGGGGAGCTGTTTTTT. Translating gives CASTPFGVGSGELFF. J is TRBJ2-2 and V is TRBV19, with a tentative D call TRBD2 (5 bases). The CDR3 spans 15 residues. Germline CDR1 is LNHDA and CDR2 is SQIVND (reference sequence). Trimming removed 7 bases from V and 6 bases from J, with 18 bases in between.

This clonotype was seen a few times. Here the CDR3 DNA reads TGTGCCAGCAGCTTAAACCCGGGACGAGCGAACACCGGGGAGCTGTTTTTT. It encodes CASSLNPGRANTGELFF. This chain uses TRBV11-2 with TRBJ2-2; D may match TRBD1 or TRBD2 (5 bases each). Trimming pared 2 bases from V and 0 bases from J, leaving 13 bases between. CDR1 and CDR2 (germline): SGHAT, FQNNGV. The CDR3 spans 17 residues.

The chain couples TRBV27 to TRBJ1-5; D not certain. The CDR3 totals 13 residues. Germline CDR1 MNHEY, CDR2 SMNVEV (reference sequence). The V and J ends lost 2 bases and 5 bases respectively, with 7 bases between them. CDR3 DNA: TGTGCCAGCAGTTTAATATGGGATCAGCCCCAGCATTTT. It encodes CASSLIWDQPQHF.

The chain joins TRBV7-2 to TRBJ2-1, with 11 bases matching TRBD2. V shed 4 bases, J shed 7 bases, and the junction held 9 bases outside the gene matches. From germline, CDR1 is SGHTA and CDR2 FQGNSA. This CDR3 region has 16 residues. The CDR3 nucleotides read TGTGCCAGCAGCTGGTCCACTAGCGGGAGTTTGAATGAGCAGTTCTTC. This sequence encodes CASSWSTSGSLNEQFF.

This clonotype was seen at least ten times. The chain has TRBV6-1 and TRBJ2-3, with D perhaps matching TRBD2 (5 bases). CDR3 length: 14 residues. CDR1 MNHNS and CDR2 SASEGT come from the germline V gene. The ends were cut back, 1 base at V and 3 bases at J, with 8 bases in the middle. The CDR3 is CASSEVSGTDTQYF. Written as DNA, the CDR3 is TGTGCCAGCAGTGAAGTTTCGGGGACAGATACGCAGTATTTT.

The table lists this clonotype with a few counts. The chain combines TRBV20-1 with TRBJ2-7; D is perhaps TRBD2 (6 bases). CDR1 and CDR2 from the germline V gene are DFQATT and SNEGSKA (reference sequence). Trimming took 2 bases from V and 3 from J, leaving 14 bases between them. CDR3 length equals 14 residues. CDR3 bases: TGCAGTGCTAGACACGGGGACTCCATCTACGAGCAGTACTTC. This gives the protein CSARHGDSIYEQYF.

This clonotype has ten or more counts. V is TRBV14 and J is TRBJ2-7, with D maybe TRBD2 (6 bases). From germline, CDR1 is SGHDN and CDR2 FVKESK. CDR3 length equals 14 residues. The V end lost 2 bases, the J end lost 6 bases, and 14 bases lay between the germline ends. The CDR3 region has the DNA TGTGCCAGCAGCCAACAACACGGCGGGGTCGAGCAGTACTTC. It yields the protein CASSQQHGGVEQYF.

This clonotype occurred a few times. The rearrangement links TRBV3-1 to TRBJ2-3; 10 nucleotides agree with TRBD1. The CDR3 extends over 16 amino acids. Germline V gene sequence: CDR1 LGHDT, CDR2 YNNKEL (reference sequence). The V gene end was trimmed by 6 bases and the J gene end by 2 bases; junction bases not matched to a gene: 8. The CDR3 loop is CASRWTGGSHTDTQYF. DNA of the CDR3: TGTGCCAGCAGATGGACAGGGGGGTCGCACACAGATACGCAGTATTTT.

The sample holds many counts of this clonotype. The genes are TRBV5-1 and TRBJ1-6, with unresolved D. CDR1 and CDR2 from the germline V gene are SGHRS and YFSETQ. V lost 1 base, J lost 7 bases, and 3 bases lay in between. CDR3 length: 12 residues. CDR3 bases: TGCGCCAGCAGCTTGCCCAATTCACCCCTCCACTTT. This translates into CASSLPNSPLHF.

This clonotype has a count of ten or more. This chain joins TRBV20-1 and TRBJ2-1, with TRBD2 matching 11 bases. The CDR3 consists of 14 residues. J lost 7 bases, V lost 5 bases, and 7 bases had no gene match. Germline V gene lookup returns CDR1 DFQATT and CDR2 SNEGSKA (reference sequence). The CDR3, as DNA: TGCAGTGCTCCTACTAGCGGGAGATCAAATGAGCAGTTCTTC. The encoded protein is CSAPTSGRSNEQFF.

This clonotype showed up many times. The chain is built from TRBV29-1 and TRBJ1-4, with a tentative D call TRBD1 (5 bases). From germline, CDR1 is SQVTM and CDR2 ANQGSEA. This CDR3 region has 14 residues. Trimming shortened V by 4 bases and J by 0 bases, and 9 bases separated the two germline ends. CDR3 DNA sequence: TGCAGCGTTGGAACAGGATCAACTAATGAAAAACTGTTTTTT. It encodes CSVGTGSTNEKLFF.

This clonotype was picked up a small number of times. The chain carries TRBV29-1 and TRBJ2-4; a weak D match, TRBD1 (6 bases). The V gene lost 4 bases and the J gene lost 3 bases, with 10 bases spanning the gap. The CDR3 contains 13 residues. Germline loops: CDR1 SQVTM, CDR2 ANQGSEA. CDR3 sequence: CSVVMTGKNIQYF. Written as DNA, the CDR3 is TGCAGCGTTGTTATGACAGGCAAAAACATTCAGTACTTC. The variable domain in full, completed from reference TRBV29-1 and TRBJ2-4, reads SAVISQKPSRDICQRGTSLTIQCQVDSQVTMMFWYRQQPGQSLTLIATANQGSEATYESGFVIDKFPISRPNLTFSTLTVSNMSPEDSSIYLCSVVMTGKNIQYFGAGTRLSVL.

This clonotype turned up a few times. The V call is TRBV5-6, the J call TRBJ1-1; D is possibly TRBD1 (6 bases). Germline V CDR1 and CDR2: SGHDT, YYEEEE. This CDR3 has 12 residues. Trimming took off 3 bases at V and 3 bases at J, with 6 bases between the two ends. The CDR3 DNA sequence: TGTGCCAGCAGCTGGACAGACACTGAAGCTTTCTTT. It is translated as CASSWTDTEAFF. Full variable domain (rest looked up from reference TRBV5-6 and TRBJ1-1): DAGVTQSPTHLIKTRGQQVTLRCSPKSGHDTVSWYQQALGQGPQFIFQYYEEEERQRGNFPDRFSGHQFPNYSSELNVNALLLGDSALYLCASSWTDTEAFFGQGTRLTVV.

This clonotype has just a few counts. The V and J genes are TRBV12-3 or TRBV12-4 and TRBJ1-5; maybe TRBD1 (6 bases). V was cut by 5 bases and J by 5 bases, with 10 bases left in between. The CDR3 has 13 amino acids. The CDR3 here is CASSRDIDQPQHF. The CDR3 DNA follows: TGTGCCAGCAGTCGGGACATTGATCAGCCCCAGCATTTT.

This chain connects TRBV6-6 to TRBJ2-1, with D possibly TRBD2 on 6 matching bases. The CDR3 is 20 amino acids. Between the trimmed V and J ends, which lost 5 bases and 10 bases, there was a span of 36 bases. The V gene's germline CDR1 is MNHNY and CDR2 SVGAGI (reference sequence). Here the CDR3 reads CASSPPFLFFREPTLLEQFF. CDR3 DNA sequence: TGTGCCAGCAGTCCACCTTTTCTTTTTTTTCGGGAGCCGACCCTTTTGGAGCAGTTCTTC.

This clonotype has just a few counts. The chain recombines TRBV10-3 with TRBJ1-3; D not resolved. The CDR3 length is 14 residues. Germline lookup yields CDR1 ENHRY and CDR2 SYGVKD. Trimming stripped 0 bases from V and 1 base from J, with 4 bases between. This chain's CDR3 is CAISESPSGNTIYF. The CDR3 DNA reads TGTGCCATCAGTGAGTCGCCATCTGGAAACACCATATATTTT.

A word on this clonotype: At one end, the junction sequence differs from germline, possibly due to a read error. The chain joins TRBV5-5 to TRBJ2-7; a possible D gene is TRBD1 (6 bases). This CDR3 contains 15 residues. The germline CDR1 and CDR2 sequences are SGHKS and YYEKEE (reference sequence). CDR3 nucleotides: TGTGCCAGCAGCTTGGCCGGGACACCCTCCTACGGGCAGTACTTC. Translating gives CASSLAGTPSYGQYF.